What follows are 14 T cell receptor beta chains derived from one specimen sequenced in a study of T cell repertoires in cytomegalovirus infection. TCRdb processed the reads anew with MiXCR; each CDR3 protein has one entry. The data contain some 600,000 distinct CDR3 sequences, about 24% of them singletons. Sequencing was carried out using CD8+ T cells from PBMCs. Receptor source: a human donor in good health (CMV status not recorded). Some clones in this sample may be carry-over from other donors' samples.

The chain employs TRBV6-2 or TRBV6-3 and TRBJ1-1; D not certain. Germline values: CDR1 MNHEY, CDR2 SVGEGT. This CDR3 region has 12 residues. Trimming took off 8 bases at V and 6 bases at J, with 13 bases between the two ends. Here the CDR3 reads CASLGGPPEAFF. CDR3 DNA: TGTGCCAGCTTAGGCGGGCCCCCTGAAGCTTTCTTT.

This clonotype was counted at least ten times. The rearrangement links TRBV11-2 to TRBJ2-3; D unclear. Trimming removed 5 bases from V and 7 bases from J, with 7 bases in between. Looked up from germline, CDR1 is SGHAT and CDR2 is FQNNGV. The CDR3 sequence is 11 residues long. The CDR3 region is CASSRSYTQYF. The CDR3 DNA sequence: TGTGCCAGCAGCCGTTCATATACGCAGTATTTT.

As concerns this clonotype: One end of the junction fails to match germline, which may point to a read error. The rearrangement links TRBV10-3 to TRBJ1-1, with D maybe TRBD1 (5 bases). CDR3 length: 13 amino acids. CDR1 is ENHRY and CDR2 is SYGVKD in the germline V gene. CDR3 sequence (DNA): TGTGTCATCAGTACAGGAGTGAACACTGAAGCTTTCTTT. Its protein product is CVISTGVNTEAFF.

In this sample, this clonotype turned up once. The CDR3 DNA sequence: TGTGCCAGCAGCTTGAAGGGACACACGAACACTGAAGCTTTCTTT. Translation gives CASSLKGHTNTEAFF. This rearrangement joins TRBV7-4 to TRBJ1-1, with a possible D match to TRBD1 (6 bases). This CDR3 region has 15 residues. Germline V gives CDR1 SGHVT, CDR2 SQSDAQ. V shed 3 bases and J shed 1 base, with 12 bases lying between them.

The genes are TRBV12-3 or TRBV12-4 and TRBJ1-1; D gene unclear. V was trimmed by 4 bases and J by 0 bases, leaving 15 bases between them. The CDR3 length is 16 residues. This chain's CDR3 is CASSSPGRSVNTEAFF. CDR3 bases: TGTGCCAGCAGTTCCCCGGGGAGATCGGTGAACACTGAAGCTTTCTTT.

This clonotype was seen repeatedly, ten times or more. V is TRBV7-8 and J is TRBJ2-1; D perhaps matches TRBD1 (5 bases). CDR3 length: 18 amino acids. Germline loops: CDR1 SGHVS, CDR2 FQNEAQ. V was cut by 5 bases and J by 1 base, with 21 bases left in between. The CDR3, as DNA: TGTGCCAGCAGCCCCCAGGGTATGGGGCCAGAATCCTACAATGAGCAGTTCTTC. Its protein product is CASSPQGMGPESYNEQFF. The variable domain in full, completed from reference TRBV7-8 and TRBJ2-1, reads GAGVSQSPRYKVAKRGQDVALRCDPISGHVSLFWYQQALGQGPEFLTYFQNEAQLDKSGLPSDRFFAERPEGSVSTLKIQRTQQEDSAVYLCASSPQGMGPESYNEQFFGPGTRLTVL.

Regarding this clonotype: This may be a read error: a much more frequent sequence differs by one nucleotide. The chain recombines TRBV29-1 with TRBJ2-7; tentatively, D is TRBD1 (5 bases). The CDR3 length is 12 residues. V was cut by 6 bases and J by 2 bases, with 11 bases left in between. Germline V gene data show CDR1 as SQVTM and CDR2 as ANQGSEA. The CDR3 coding sequence is TGCAGCGTCGTCAGGGAACCCTACGAGCAGTACGTC. Amino acid sequence: CSVVREPYEQYV.

The rearrangement joins TRBV19 to TRBJ2-1; D is perhaps TRBD1 (5 bases). The CDR3 is 13 residues long. The ends were cut back, 5 bases at V and 9 bases at J, with 14 bases in the middle. Germline V gives CDR1 LNHDA, CDR2 SQIVND (reference sequence). The CDR3 DNA follows: TGTGCCAGTAGTCCTAGGGAAGGGGTTGAGCAGTTCTTC. Protein sequence: CASSPREGVEQFF. The whole variable domain, filled in from reference TRBV19 and TRBJ2-1, reads DGGITQSPKYLFRKEGQNVTLSCEQNLNHDAMYWYRQDPGQGLRLIYYSQIVNDFQKGDIAEGYSVSREKKESFPLTVTSAQKNPTAFYLCASSPREGVEQFFGPGTRLTVL.

The V and J genes are TRBV28 and TRBJ2-5, with D possibly TRBD2 on 5 matching bases. CDR1 and CDR2 from the germline V gene are MDHEN and SYDVKM. The V gene lost 10 bases and the J gene lost 0 bases, with 15 bases spanning the gap. This CDR3 is built from 14 residues. The CDR3 sequence: CANSLTGNQETQYF. CDR3 nucleotides: TGTGCCAACAGCTTGACGGGGAACCAAGAGACCCAGTACTTC.

V and J are TRBV5-1 and TRBJ1-5; a possible D gene is TRBD1 (5 bases). The length of the CDR3 is 15 residues. V lost 0 bases to trimming and J lost 4 bases, with 11 bases between them. Germline V CDR1 and CDR2: SGHRS, YFSETQ. CDR3 sequence reads: CASSLDPTENQPQHF. The CDR3 DNA reads TGCGCCAGCAGCTTGGACCCGACAGAGAATCAGCCCCAGCATTTT.

Details on this clonotype: A much larger clonotype is one base distant, so this may be a read error. The chain carries TRBV28 and TRBJ2-5, with 7 bases aligning to TRBD2. Germline V gives CDR1 MDHEN, CDR2 SYDVKM. Trimming took 5 bases from V and 4 from J; bases not matched to a gene: 10. This CDR3 region has 15 residues. The CDR3 sequence is CASSILGGGRETQYF. DNA of the CDR3: TGTGCCAGCAGTATCCTGGGGGGGGGACGAGAGACCCAGTACTTC.

The rearrangement joins TRBV5-1 to TRBJ2-3; no reliable D call. The CDR3 extends over 17 amino acids. Germline-derived CDR1 and CDR2 are SGHRS and YFSETQ. V was trimmed by 0 bases and J by 6 bases, leaving 20 bases between them. CDR3 in DNA: TGCGCCAGCAGCTTGGAAAGTCTGGCTACCGAAGAGGATACGCAGTATTTT. Translating it yields CASSLESLATEEDTQYF.

The chain has TRBV6-2 or TRBV6-3 and TRBJ2-1, with D possibly being TRBD1 (6 bases). V shed 10 bases and J shed 5 bases, with 12 bases lying between them. In germline, CDR1 is MNHEY, CDR2 SVGEGT. The CDR3 spans 12 residues. The CDR3 reads CATPRGNNEQFF. As DNA, the CDR3 is TGTGCCACGCCAAGGGGGAACAATGAGCAGTTCTTC.

This clonotype was counted only a few times. The V call is TRBV28, the J call TRBJ2-2; 9 nucleotides line up with TRBD2. Germline CDR1 is MDHEN and CDR2 is SYDVKM. After removal of 8 bases from V and 0 bases from J, the junction contained 4 bases not matched to a gene. The CDR3 is 15 amino acids. The CDR3 nucleotides are TGTGCCAGCGATAGCGGGGGAACGAACACCGGGGAGCTGTTTTTT. The encoded protein is CASDSGGTNTGELFF.